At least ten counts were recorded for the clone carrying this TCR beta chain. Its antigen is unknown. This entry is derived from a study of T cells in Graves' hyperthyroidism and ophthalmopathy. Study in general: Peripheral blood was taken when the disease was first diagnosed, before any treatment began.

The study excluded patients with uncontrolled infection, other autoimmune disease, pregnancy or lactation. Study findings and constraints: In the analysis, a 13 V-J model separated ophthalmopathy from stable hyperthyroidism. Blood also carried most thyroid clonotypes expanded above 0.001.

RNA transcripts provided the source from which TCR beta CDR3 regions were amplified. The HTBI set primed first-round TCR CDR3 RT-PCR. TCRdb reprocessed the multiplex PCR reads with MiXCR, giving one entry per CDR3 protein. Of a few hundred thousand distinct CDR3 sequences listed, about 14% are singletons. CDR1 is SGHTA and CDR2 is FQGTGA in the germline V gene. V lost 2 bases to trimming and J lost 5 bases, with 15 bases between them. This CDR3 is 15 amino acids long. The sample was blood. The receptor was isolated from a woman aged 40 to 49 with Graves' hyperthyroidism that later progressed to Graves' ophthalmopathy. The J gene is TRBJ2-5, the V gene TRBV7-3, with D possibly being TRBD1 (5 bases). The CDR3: CASSLGQGLAETQYF. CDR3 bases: TGTGCCAGCAGCTTAGGGCAGGGTCTCGCCGAGACCCAGTACTTC. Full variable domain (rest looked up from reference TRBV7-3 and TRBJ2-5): GAGVSQTPSNKVTEKGKYVELRCDPISGHTALYWYRQSLGQGPEFLIYFQGTGAADDSGLPNDRFFAVRPEGSVSTLKIQRTERGDSAVYLCASSLGQGLAETQYFGPGTRLLVL.